These 32 T cell receptor beta chains share one sample of origin, sequenced in a study of blood T cell repertoires in COVID-19. Assay used: immunoSEQ multiplex PCR; TCRdb lists only in-frame clones, some missing. Among a few hundred thousand clones listed, nearly 90% were seen once. The sequenced material came from PBMCs or T cells enriched from blood (not recorded which). The receptors stem from a woman between 18 and 30 years old who had been exposed to COVID-19.

The chain links TRBV3-1 (or the pseudogene TRBV3-2) to TRBJ1-2, with 8 nucleotides matching TRBD1. Looked up from germline, CDR1 is LGHDT and CDR2 is YNNKEL (reference sequence). This CDR3 contains 16 residues. With V trimmed by 0 bases and J by 6 bases, 9 bases remained unmatched. CDR3 protein: CASSQDGHRGVDGYTF. In DNA form, the CDR3 reads TGTGCCAGCAGCCAAGATGGGCACAGGGGGGTGGATGGCTACACCTTC.

The chain carries TRBV2 and TRBJ1-6; D call uncertain. Germline CDR1 SNHLY, CDR2 FYNNEI. V was cut by 7 bases and J by 5 bases, with 6 bases left in between. This CDR3 region has 12 residues. The CDR3 is CASNINNSPLHF. In nucleotides, the CDR3 is TGTGCCAGCAATATTAATAATTCACCCCTCCACTTT.

The chain couples TRBV15 to TRBJ1-4; maybe TRBD1 (6 bases). CDR3 length equals 15 residues. V was clipped by 0 bases and J by 7 bases, with 12 bases between them. CDR1 LNHNV and CDR2 YYDKDF come from the germline V gene (reference sequence). CDR3 loop: CATSRDQGNGEKLFF. CDR3 sequence (DNA): TGTGCCACCAGCAGAGATCAGGGGAACGGTGAAAAACTGTTTTTT.

V and J are TRBV5-1 and TRBJ2-7; 9 bases line up with TRBD2. The CDR3 is 14 residues long. V shed 6 bases, J shed 5 bases, and the junction held 9 bases outside the gene matches. Germline V CDR1 and CDR2: SGHRS, YFSETQ. CDR3 in amino acids: CASKGSRLADEQYF. CDR3 bases: TGCGCCAGCAAGGGTAGTAGACTAGCGGACGAGCAGTACTTC.

The chain joins TRBV5-4 to TRBJ2-3, with a tentative D call TRBD1 (5 bases). CDR1 and CDR2 from the germline V gene are SGHNT and YYREEE (reference sequence). CDR3 length: 15 amino acids. V was clipped by 2 bases and J by 0 bases, with 10 bases between them. The CDR3 reads CASSLDRPSTDTQYF. CDR3 in DNA: TGTGCCAGCAGCTTAGACAGACCTAGCACAGATACGCAGTATTTT.

This chain connects TRBV6-2 or TRBV6-3 to TRBJ2-3; 8 bases map to TRBD2. The germline V gene has CDR1 MNHEY and CDR2 SVGEGT. The CDR3 contains 15 residues. The trim removed 1 base at V and 2 bases at J, leaving 2 bases unmatched. CDR3 sequence: CASSYFGLATDTQYF. The CDR3 DNA follows: TGTGCCAGCAGTTACTTTGGACTAGCCACAGATACGCAGTATTTT.

The V call is TRBV5-6, the J call TRBJ2-7; tentatively, D is TRBD1 (6 bases). Trimming took off 4 bases at V and 6 bases at J, with 23 bases between the two ends. Germline CDR1 and CDR2: SGHDT and YYEEEE. This CDR3 comprises 16 residues. CDR3 in amino acids: CASSAVWPSQGGEQYF. The CDR3 DNA reads TGTGCCAGCAGCGCGGTCTGGCCCTCACAGGGCGGCGAGCAGTACTTC.

The chain has TRBV6-1 and TRBJ2-1; TRBD2 matches 7 bases. The CDR3 contains 16 residues. Germline V gene lookup returns CDR1 MNHNS and CDR2 SASEGT. V lost 0 bases, J lost 9 bases, and 11 bases stayed unmatched. CDR3 in DNA: TGTGCCAGCAGTGAAGCCCAAGGACTAGGGACGATTGAGCAGTTCTTC. It translates to CASSEAQGLGTIEQFF.

The CDR3 nucleotides read TGTGCCAGTAGAACCCTTGAGACCACAGGGCACAATGAGCAGTTCTTC. It is translated as CASRTLETTGHNEQFF. The chain links TRBV19 to TRBJ2-1; possible D gene TRBD1, 6 bases. The CDR3 has 16 amino acids. The germline CDR1 and CDR2 sequences are LNHDA and SQIVND (reference sequence). Trimming took off 6 bases at V and 5 bases at J, with 20 bases between the two ends.

The chain recombines TRBV3-1 (or the pseudogene TRBV3-2) with TRBJ2-5, with 11 bases identical to TRBD1. The CDR3 loop spans 15 amino acids. From germline, CDR1 is LGHDT and CDR2 YNNKEL (reference sequence). The V segment lost 5 bases and the J segment 4 bases; nucleotides outside the gene matches: 6. As DNA, the CDR3 is TGTGCCAGCAGCGACCGGACAGGGGGCAGAGAGACCCAGTACTTC. This codes for CASSDRTGGRETQYF.

The chain links TRBV5-1 to TRBJ2-1; TRBD1 agrees at 7 bases. In germline, CDR1 is SGHRS, CDR2 YFSETQ. J was trimmed by 0 bases and V by 3 bases; bases with no gene match: 12. The CDR3 extends over 18 amino acids. The DNA for the CDR3 is TGCGCCAGCAGCTCCGGGACAGTCGTATCTAGCTCCTACAATGAGCAGTTCTTC. This translates into CASSSGTVVSSSYNEQFF.

The V call is TRBV28, the J call TRBJ1-5; the D gene is possibly TRBD1 (5 bases). Germline CDR1 and CDR2: MDHEN and SYDVKM. CDR3 size: 14 residues. The V and J ends lost 6 bases and 6 bases respectively, with 15 bases between them. The CDR3 DNA sequence: TGTGCCAGCAGGGTGGGGGACTATGGTCAGCCCCAGCATTTT. Translation: CASRVGDYGQPQHF. Full variable domain (outside the CDR3, taken from reference TRBV28 and TRBJ1-5): DVKVTQSSRYLVKRTGEKVFLECVQDMDHENMFWYRQDPGLGLRLIYFSYDVKMKEKGDIPEGYSVSREKKERFSLILESASTNQTSMYLCASRVGDYGQPQHFGDGTRLSIL.

The J gene is TRBJ1-1, the V gene TRBV18, with D tentatively TRBD1 (6 bases). The germline V gene has CDR1 KGHSH and CDR2 LQKENI. With 2 bases removed from V and 5 bases from J, the gap between germline ends came to 12 bases. The CDR3 is made up of 14 amino acids. CDR3 DNA: TGTGCCAGCTCACCAGGTACAGGGTATACTGAAGCTTTCTTT. This encodes CASSPGTGYTEAFF.

The rearrangement uses TRBV7-6 and TRBJ2-5; 8 nucleotides match TRBD2. Germline V gene lookup returns CDR1 SGHVS and CDR2 FNYEAQ. V was pared by 1 base and J by 7 bases, with 5 bases of the junction left unmatched. The CDR3 length is 14 residues. CDR3 region: CASSLETRGGTQYF. CDR3 DNA: TGTGCCAGCAGCTTAGAAACACGGGGGGGGACCCAGTACTTC.

The rearrangement uses TRBV4-2 and TRBJ2-7; 7 bases align to TRBD1. The CDR3 sequence is 17 residues long. From germline, CDR1 is LGHNA and CDR2 YNFKEQ. V lost 1 base and J lost 2; bases outside the gene matches: 11. CDR3 in amino acids: CASSQGAGTVDPYEQYF. The CDR3 nucleotides are TGTGCCAGCAGCCAAGGCGCCGGGACAGTAGACCCCTACGAGCAGTACTTC.

This chain joins TRBV28 and TRBJ2-1; no firm D call. The ends were cut back, 2 bases at V and 6 bases at J, with 8 bases in the middle. The germline V gene encodes CDR1 MDHEN and CDR2 SYDVKM. This CDR3 has 13 residues. For the CDR3, the DNA is TGTGCCAGCAGTTTAATCCTACCCAATGAGCAGTTCTTC. This translates into CASSLILPNEQFF.

The rearrangement links TRBV6-1 to TRBJ1-2; no reliable D call. The CDR3 loop spans 14 amino acids. The ends were cut back, 2 bases at V and 4 bases at J, with 11 bases in the middle. Germline assignment: CDR1 MNHNS and CDR2 SASEGT. CDR3 sequence: CASSEFEQIYGYTF. For the CDR3, the DNA is TGTGCCAGCAGTGAATTCGAACAGATCTATGGCTACACCTTC.

This clone was recorded a few times. The rearrangement joins TRBV7-2 to TRBJ1-1; D is possibly TRBD1 (5 bases). Trimming took 9 bases from V and 4 from J, leaving 18 bases between them. From germline, CDR1 is SGHTA and CDR2 FQGNSA. The CDR3 is 14 amino acids. This CDR3 is CASGLVRGGTEAFF. The CDR3 DNA is TGTGCCAGTGGCTTGGTAAGGGGTGGCACTGAAGCTTTCTTT.

The count of this clone is one. V gene TRBV20-1 combines with J gene TRBJ2-1, with a possible D match to TRBD1 (5 bases). V lost 4 bases and J lost 9, with 7 bases in between. Germline V gives CDR1 DFQATT, CDR2 SNEGSKA (reference sequence). This CDR3 has 10 residues. The CDR3 sequence is CSATGLEQFF. CDR3 nucleotides: TGCAGTGCTACAGGGCTTGAGCAGTTCTTC.

This chain joins TRBV2 and TRBJ2-3, with 13 bases identical to TRBD2. This CDR3 contains 17 residues. The germline V gene has CDR1 SNHLY and CDR2 FYNNEI. V lost 3 bases and J lost 3; bases outside the gene matches: 6. CDR3 DNA sequence: TGTGCCAGCAGTGAGGGACTAGCGGGATCTTTAACAGATACGCAGTATTTT. It yields the protein CASSEGLAGSLTDTQYF.

The chain has TRBV11-2 and TRBJ2-1, with a tentative D call TRBD1 (5 bases). Trimming took 5 bases from V and 6 from J, leaving 17 bases between them. The CDR3 has 15 residues. CDR1 and CDR2 from the germline V gene are SGHAT and FQNNGV. DNA for the CDR3: TGTGCCAGCAGCCAAAGGGGCCTGGCCCCCAATGAGCAGTTCTTC. Amino acid sequence: CASSQRGLAPNEQFF. The full variable domain, with the rest looked up from reference TRBV11-2 and TRBJ2-1, is EAGVAQSPRYKIIEKRQSVAFWCNPISGHATLYWYQQILGQGPKLLIQFQNNGVVDDSQLPKDRFSAERLKGVDSTLKIQPAKLEDSAVYLCASSQRGLAPNEQFFGPGTRLTVL.

The chain combines TRBV28 with TRBJ1-1, with 7 bases fitting TRBD1. The CDR3 extends over 13 amino acids. The germline gives CDR1 MDHEN, CDR2 SYDVKM. Trimming at V came to 7 bases and at J to 4 bases, leaving 6 bases not matched to a gene. CDR3 amino acids: CASTRDRPTEAFF. The CDR3 coding sequence is TGTGCCAGCACCCGGGACAGACCCACTGAAGCTTTCTTT. The full variable domain, its missing parts supplied by reference TRBV28 and TRBJ1-1, is DVKVTQSSRYLVKRTGEKVFLECVQDMDHENMFWYRQDPGLGLRLIYFSYDVKMKEKGDIPEGYSVSREKKERFSLILESASTNQTSMYLCASTRDRPTEAFFGQGTRLTVV.

The J gene is TRBJ1-2, the V gene TRBV3-1 (or the pseudogene TRBV3-2); 9 bases map to TRBD1. V was pared by 1 base and J by 2 bases, with 2 bases of the junction left unmatched. CDR1 is LGHDT and CDR2 is YNNKEL in the germline V gene (reference sequence). The CDR3 totals 15 residues. As DNA, the CDR3 is TGTGCCAGCAGCCAAGCCGGACAGGGGAACTATGGCTACACCTTC. Protein product: CASSQAGQGNYGYTF.

The gene calls are TRBV10-2 and TRBJ2-5; perhaps TRBD2 as D (6 bases). This CDR3 has 13 residues. Germline V CDR1 and CDR2: WSHSY, SAAADI. V was trimmed by 9 bases and J by 4 bases, leaving 15 bases between them. CDR3 sequence reads: CASRGGPGETQYF. The CDR3 region has the DNA TGCGCCAGTAGAGGAGGGCCCGGAGAGACCCAGTACTTC.

In its sample, this clone was seen once. The gene calls are TRBV5-1 and TRBJ2-5, with TRBD1 matching over 9 bases. The germline V gene encodes CDR1 SGHRS and CDR2 YFSETQ. V lost 0 bases and J lost 5; bases outside the gene matches: 2. This CDR3 comprises 14 residues. CDR3 in DNA: TGCGCCAGCAGCTTGGGGACAGGGGTCGAGACCCAGTACTTC. It specifies CASSLGTGVETQYF.

This clone came up once. As DNA, the CDR3 is TGTGCCAGCAGTCCACTGACTAGCGGGAGCTCCTACGAGCAGTACTTC. Its protein product is CASSPLTSGSSYEQYF. The gene calls are TRBV9 and TRBJ2-7, with 12 bases matching TRBD2. With V trimmed by 5 bases and J by 0 bases, 6 bases remained unmatched. CDR1 SGDLS and CDR2 YYNGEE come from the germline V gene. The CDR3 spans 16 residues.

This chain links TRBV28 with TRBJ1-3; D call uncertain. Germline V gene data show CDR1 as MDHEN and CDR2 as SYDVKM. The CDR3 totals 14 residues. V was trimmed by 2 bases and J by 3 bases, leaving 8 bases between them. The CDR3 DNA reads TGTGCCAGCAGTTTAGGGCCCCATGGAAACACCATATATTTT. This codes for CASSLGPHGNTIYF.

In its sample, this clone was seen once. The chain combines TRBV9 with TRBJ2-1; D is possibly TRBD1 (5 bases). The CDR3 has 13 amino acids. The germline V gene has CDR1 SGDLS and CDR2 YYNGEE. V lost 6 bases and J 5 bases, leaving 12 bases between the germline ends. The CDR3 protein is CASTQIRDNEQFF. CDR3 DNA: TGTGCCAGCACCCAGATCAGGGACAATGAGCAGTTCTTC.

The chain uses TRBV6-5 and TRBJ2-5; 11 positions match TRBD2. From germline, CDR1 is MNHEY and CDR2 SVGAGI. The CDR3 spans 15 residues. The V and J ends lost 9 bases and 1 base, in that order; junction bases with no gene match: 7. The CDR3 region is CASTASGGPQETQYF. CDR3 nucleotide sequence: TGTGCCAGTACAGCTAGCGGGGGGCCCCAAGAGACCCAGTACTTC.

The chain joins TRBV13 to TRBJ1-1, with D possibly TRBD1 on 6 matching bases. CDR1 is PRHDT, CDR2 FYEKMQ, per germline (reference sequence). V lost 3 bases and J lost 4, with 9 bases in between. The CDR3 contains 13 residues. The DNA for the CDR3 is TGTGCCAGCAGCTTCGAGGGGGTCACTGAAGCTTTCTTT. Amino acid sequence: CASSFEGVTEAFF.

The chain links TRBV5-1 to TRBJ2-7, with 9 bases fitting TRBD1. Per the germline V gene, CDR1 is SGHRS and CDR2 is YFSETQ. Trimming removed 0 bases from V and 1 base from J; junction bases left unmatched: 5. The CDR3 is made up of 16 amino acids. The DNA for the CDR3 is TGCGCCAGCAGCTTGGTTGCCGGGACAGGGTCCTACGAGCAGTACTTC. Its protein is CASSLVAGTGSYEQYF.

The V call is TRBV5-4, the J call TRBJ2-1; possibly TRBD1 for D (5 bases). CDR3 length: 14 residues. Between the trimmed V and J ends, which lost 9 bases and 8 bases, there was a span of 21 bases. Germline values: CDR1 SGHNT, CDR2 YYREEE (reference sequence). The CDR3 here is CATQAKTGLDEQFF. CDR3 DNA: TGTGCCACCCAGGCTAAAACAGGTCTCGATGAGCAGTTCTTC.